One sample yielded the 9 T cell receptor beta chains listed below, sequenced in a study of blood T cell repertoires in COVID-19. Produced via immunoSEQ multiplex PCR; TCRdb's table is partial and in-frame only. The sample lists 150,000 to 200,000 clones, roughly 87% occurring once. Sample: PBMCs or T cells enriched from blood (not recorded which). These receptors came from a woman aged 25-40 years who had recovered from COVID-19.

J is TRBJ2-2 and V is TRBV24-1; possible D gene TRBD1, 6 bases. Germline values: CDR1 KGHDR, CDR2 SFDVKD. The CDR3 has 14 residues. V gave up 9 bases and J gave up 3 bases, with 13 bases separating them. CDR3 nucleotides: TGTGCCACCGCGCACAGGGATGACACCGGGGAGCTGTTTTTT. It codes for CATAHRDDTGELFF.

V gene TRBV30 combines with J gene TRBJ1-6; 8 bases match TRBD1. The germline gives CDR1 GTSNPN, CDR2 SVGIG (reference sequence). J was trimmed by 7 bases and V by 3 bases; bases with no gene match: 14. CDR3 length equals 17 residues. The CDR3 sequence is CAWRYLRGQGKNSPLHF. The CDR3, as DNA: TGTGCCTGGAGGTATCTACGAGGACAGGGAAAAAATTCACCCCTCCACTTT.

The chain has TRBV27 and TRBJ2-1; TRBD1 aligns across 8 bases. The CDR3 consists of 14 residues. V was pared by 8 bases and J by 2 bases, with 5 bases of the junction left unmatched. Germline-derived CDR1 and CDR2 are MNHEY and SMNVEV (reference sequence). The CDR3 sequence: CASHDRGTYNEQFF. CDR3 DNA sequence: TGTGCCAGCCACGACAGGGGAACCTACAATGAGCAGTTCTTC.

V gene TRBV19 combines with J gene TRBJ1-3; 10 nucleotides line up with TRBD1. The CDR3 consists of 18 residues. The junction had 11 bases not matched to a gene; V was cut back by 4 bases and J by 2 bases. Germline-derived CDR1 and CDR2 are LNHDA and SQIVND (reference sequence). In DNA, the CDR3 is TGTGCCAGTAGTAAATGGACAGGGGGAAGCGGCACTGGAAACACCATATATTTT. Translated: CASSKWTGGSGTGNTIYF.

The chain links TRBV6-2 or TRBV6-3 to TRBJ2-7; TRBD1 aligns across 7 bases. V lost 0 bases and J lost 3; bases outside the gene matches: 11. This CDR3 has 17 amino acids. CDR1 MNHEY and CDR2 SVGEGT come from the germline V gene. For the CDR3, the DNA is TGTGCCAGCAGTTACTCGAGAAGGGGGCACCAAGGCTACGAGCAGTACTTC. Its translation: CASSYSRRGHQGYEQYF.

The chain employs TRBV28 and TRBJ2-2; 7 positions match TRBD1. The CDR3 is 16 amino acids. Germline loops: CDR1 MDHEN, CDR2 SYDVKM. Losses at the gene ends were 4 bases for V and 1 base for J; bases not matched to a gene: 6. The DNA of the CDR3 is TGTGCCAGCAGTTCCTCCCCAGGGGGGAACACCGGGGAGCTGTTTTTT. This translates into CASSSSPGGNTGELFF. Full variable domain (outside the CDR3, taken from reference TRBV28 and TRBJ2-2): DVKVTQSSRYLVKRTGEKVFLECVQDMDHENMFWYRQDPGLGLRLIYFSYDVKMKEKGDIPEGYSVSREKKERFSLILESASTNQTSMYLCASSSSPGGNTGELFFGEGSRLTVL.

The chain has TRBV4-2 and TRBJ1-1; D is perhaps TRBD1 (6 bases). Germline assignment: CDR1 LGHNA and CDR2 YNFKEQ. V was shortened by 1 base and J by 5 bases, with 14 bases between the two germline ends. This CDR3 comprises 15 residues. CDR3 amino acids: CASSQASQRGTEAFF. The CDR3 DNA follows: TGTGCCAGCAGCCAAGCTTCCCAGAGGGGGACTGAAGCTTTCTTT.

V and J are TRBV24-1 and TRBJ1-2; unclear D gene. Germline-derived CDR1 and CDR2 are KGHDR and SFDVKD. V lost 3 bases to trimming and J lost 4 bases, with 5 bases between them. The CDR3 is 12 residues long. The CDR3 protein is CATSDGLYGYTF. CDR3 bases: TGTGCCACCAGTGATGGGCTCTATGGCTACACCTTC.

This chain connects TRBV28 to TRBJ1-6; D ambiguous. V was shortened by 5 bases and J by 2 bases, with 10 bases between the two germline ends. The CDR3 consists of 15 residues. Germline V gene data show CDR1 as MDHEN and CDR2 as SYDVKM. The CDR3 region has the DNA TGTGCCAGCAGTCCTGACGGAGCCTATAATTCACCCCTCCACTTT. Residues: CASSPDGAYNSPLHF.